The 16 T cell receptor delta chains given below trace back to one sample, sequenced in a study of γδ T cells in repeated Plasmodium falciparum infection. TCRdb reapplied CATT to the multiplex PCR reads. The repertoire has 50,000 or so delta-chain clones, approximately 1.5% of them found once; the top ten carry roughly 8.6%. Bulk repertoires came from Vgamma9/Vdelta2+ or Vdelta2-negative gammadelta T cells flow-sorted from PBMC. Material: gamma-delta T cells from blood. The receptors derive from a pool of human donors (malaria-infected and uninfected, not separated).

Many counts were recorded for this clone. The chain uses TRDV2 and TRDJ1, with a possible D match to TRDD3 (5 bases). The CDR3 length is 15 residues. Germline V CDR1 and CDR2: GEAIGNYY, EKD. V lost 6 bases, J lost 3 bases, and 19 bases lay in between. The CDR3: CACTHRTGFADKLIF. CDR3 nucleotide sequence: TGTGCCTGTACACACCGTACGGGATTCGCCGATAAACTCATCTTT.

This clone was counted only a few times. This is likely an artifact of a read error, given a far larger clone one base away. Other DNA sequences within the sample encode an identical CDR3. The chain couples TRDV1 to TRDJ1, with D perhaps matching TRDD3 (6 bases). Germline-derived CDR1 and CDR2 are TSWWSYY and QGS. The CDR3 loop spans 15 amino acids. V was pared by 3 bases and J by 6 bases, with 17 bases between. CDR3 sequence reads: CALGEAAGVPNKLIF. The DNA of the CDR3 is TGTGCTCTTGGGGAGGCGGCTGGGGTCCCGAATAAACTCATCTTT.

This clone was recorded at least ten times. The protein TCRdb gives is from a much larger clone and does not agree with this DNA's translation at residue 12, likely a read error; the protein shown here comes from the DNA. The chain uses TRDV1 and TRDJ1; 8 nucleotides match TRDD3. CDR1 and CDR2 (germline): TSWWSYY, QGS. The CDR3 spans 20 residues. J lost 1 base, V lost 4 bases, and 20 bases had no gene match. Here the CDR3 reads CALGAFRRDWGVPSTDKLIF. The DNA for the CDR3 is TGTGCTCTTGGGGCTTTCCGGCGGGACTGGGGGGTTCCAAGCACCGATAAACTCATCTTT.

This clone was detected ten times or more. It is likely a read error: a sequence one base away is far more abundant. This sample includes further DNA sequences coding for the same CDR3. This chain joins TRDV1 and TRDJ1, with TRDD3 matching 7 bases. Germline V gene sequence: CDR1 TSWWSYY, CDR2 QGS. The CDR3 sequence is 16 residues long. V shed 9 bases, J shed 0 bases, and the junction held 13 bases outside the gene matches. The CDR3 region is CALGPLGVEHTDKLIF. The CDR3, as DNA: TGTGCTCTGGGCCCCCTGGGGGTTGAGCACACCGATAAACTCATCTTT.

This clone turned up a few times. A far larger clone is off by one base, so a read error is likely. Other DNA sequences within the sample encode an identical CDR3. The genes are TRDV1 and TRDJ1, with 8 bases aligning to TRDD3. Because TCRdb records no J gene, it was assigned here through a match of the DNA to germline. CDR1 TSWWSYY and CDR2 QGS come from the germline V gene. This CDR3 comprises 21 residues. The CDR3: CALGELAFPNTGGTYTDKLIF. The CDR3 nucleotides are TGTGCCCTTGGGGAATTGGCCTTCCCGAATACTGGGGGCACTTACACCGATAAACTCATCTTT.

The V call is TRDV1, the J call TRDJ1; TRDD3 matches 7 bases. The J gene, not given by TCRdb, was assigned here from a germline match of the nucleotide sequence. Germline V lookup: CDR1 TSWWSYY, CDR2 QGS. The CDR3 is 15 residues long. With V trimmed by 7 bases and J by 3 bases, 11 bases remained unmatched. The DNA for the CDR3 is TGTGCTCTTGCCCTTACTGGGGATGACCCCGATAAACTCATCTTT. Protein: CALALTGDDPDKLIF.

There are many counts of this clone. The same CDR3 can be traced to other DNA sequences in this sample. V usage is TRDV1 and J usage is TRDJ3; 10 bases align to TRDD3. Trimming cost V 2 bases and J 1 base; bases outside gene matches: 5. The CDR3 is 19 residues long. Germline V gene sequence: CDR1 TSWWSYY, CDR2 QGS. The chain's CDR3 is CALGEFWGIFSWDTRQMFF. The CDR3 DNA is TGTGCTCTTGGGGAATTCTGGGGGATATTTTCCTGGGACACCCGACAGATGTTTTTC.

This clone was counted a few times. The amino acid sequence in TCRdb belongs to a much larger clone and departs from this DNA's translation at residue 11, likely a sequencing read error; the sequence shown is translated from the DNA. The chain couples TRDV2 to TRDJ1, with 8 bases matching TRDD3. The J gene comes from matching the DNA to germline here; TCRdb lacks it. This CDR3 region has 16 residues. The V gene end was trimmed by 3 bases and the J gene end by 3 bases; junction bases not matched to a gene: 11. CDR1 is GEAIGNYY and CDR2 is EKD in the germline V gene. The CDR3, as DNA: TGTGCCTGTGACTTTCTAATGGGGGATCTCGCCGATAAACTCATCTTT. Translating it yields CACDFLMGDLADKLIF.

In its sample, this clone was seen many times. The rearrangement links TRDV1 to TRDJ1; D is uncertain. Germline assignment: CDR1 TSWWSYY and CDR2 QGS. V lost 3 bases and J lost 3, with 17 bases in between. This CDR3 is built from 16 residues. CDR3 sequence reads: CALGDRELRKADKLIF. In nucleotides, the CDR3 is TGTGCTCTTGGGGACAGGGAACTTCGTAAGGCCGATAAACTCATCTTT.

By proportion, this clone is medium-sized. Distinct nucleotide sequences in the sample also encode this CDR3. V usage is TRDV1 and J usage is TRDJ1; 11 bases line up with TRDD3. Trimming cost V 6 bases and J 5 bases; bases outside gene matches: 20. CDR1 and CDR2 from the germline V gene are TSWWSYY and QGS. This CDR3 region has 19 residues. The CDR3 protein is CALGHSFLLLLGDKDKLIF. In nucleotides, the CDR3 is TGTGCTCTTGGTCACAGCTTCCTACTTTTACTGGGGGATAAAGATAAACTCATCTTT.

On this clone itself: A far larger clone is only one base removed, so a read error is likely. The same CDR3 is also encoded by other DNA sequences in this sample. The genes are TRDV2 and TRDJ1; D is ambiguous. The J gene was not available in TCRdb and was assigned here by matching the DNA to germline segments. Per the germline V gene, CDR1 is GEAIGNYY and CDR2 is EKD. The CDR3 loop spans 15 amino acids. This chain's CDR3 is CACDSWHTYTDKLIF. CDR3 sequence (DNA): TGCGCCTGTGACTCCTGGCACACTTACACCGATAAACTCATCTTT.

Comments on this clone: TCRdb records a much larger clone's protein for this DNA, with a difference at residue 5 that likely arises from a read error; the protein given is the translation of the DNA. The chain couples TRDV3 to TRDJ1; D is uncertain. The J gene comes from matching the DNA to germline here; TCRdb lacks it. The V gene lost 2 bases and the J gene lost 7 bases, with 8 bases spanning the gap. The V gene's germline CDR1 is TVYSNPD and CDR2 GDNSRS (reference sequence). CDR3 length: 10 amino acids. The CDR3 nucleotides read TGTGCCTTTCGATCGAGTAAACTCATCTTT. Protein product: CAFRSSKLIF.

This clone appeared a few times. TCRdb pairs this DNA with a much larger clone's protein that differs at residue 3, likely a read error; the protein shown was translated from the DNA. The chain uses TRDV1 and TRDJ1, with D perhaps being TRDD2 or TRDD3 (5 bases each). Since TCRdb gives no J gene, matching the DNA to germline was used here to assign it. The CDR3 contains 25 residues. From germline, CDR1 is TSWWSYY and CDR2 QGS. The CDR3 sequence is CAIGELPPWEGTPTTSLGYSDKLIF. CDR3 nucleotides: TGTGCTATTGGGGAACTTCCCCCCTGGGAAGGGACACCGACTACATCCTTAGGTTACAGCGATAAACTCATCTTT.

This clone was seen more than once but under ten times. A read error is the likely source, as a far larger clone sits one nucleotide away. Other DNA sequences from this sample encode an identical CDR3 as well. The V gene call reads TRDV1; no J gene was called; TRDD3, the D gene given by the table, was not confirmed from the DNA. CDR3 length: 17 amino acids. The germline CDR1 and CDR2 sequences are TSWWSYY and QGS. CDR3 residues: CALCCPHTGGSNHKLIF. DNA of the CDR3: TGTGCTCTATGCTGCCCCCATACTGGGGGATCCAACCATAAGCTCATCTTT.

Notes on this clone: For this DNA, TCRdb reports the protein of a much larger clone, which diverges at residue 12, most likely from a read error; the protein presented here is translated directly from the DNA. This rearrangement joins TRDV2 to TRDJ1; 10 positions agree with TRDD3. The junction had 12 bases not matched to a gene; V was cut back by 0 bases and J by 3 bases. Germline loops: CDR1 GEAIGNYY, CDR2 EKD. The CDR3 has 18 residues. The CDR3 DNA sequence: TGTGCCTGTGACACCGGGAAGTTACTGGGGGATGCGCCCGATAAACTCATCTTT. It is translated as CACDTGKLLGDAPDKLIF.

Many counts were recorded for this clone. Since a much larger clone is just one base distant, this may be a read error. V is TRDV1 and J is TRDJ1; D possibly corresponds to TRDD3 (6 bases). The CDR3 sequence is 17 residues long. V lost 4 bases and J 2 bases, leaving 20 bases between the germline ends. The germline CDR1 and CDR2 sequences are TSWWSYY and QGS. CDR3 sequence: CALGVGAWGFSTDKLIF. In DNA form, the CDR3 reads TGTGCTCTTGGGGTCGGGGCTTGGGGATTCTCTACCGATAAACTCATCTTT.